This entry features one T cell receptor beta chain sequence. This clone's antigen is unknown. The record has no base qualities; no much larger clone is one base away. This same CDR3 is encoded by further DNA sequences in the sample. The data stem from a study of stem cell transplantation in POMP-related autoinflammatory disease listed by TCRdb under 2021. About the full investigation: According to the study's hypothesis, the TRB repertoire gets skewed because defective thymoproteasomes impair MHC class I-dependent CD8+ T-cell differentiation and positive selection. Prior to transplant, the patients had CD4+ naive T-cell skewing, low CD8+ T-cell proportions, and decreased T-cell cytokine secretion. After transplant, DNA chimerism analysis showed 100% donor engraftment of neutrophils and platelets through one year. To find out how POMP deficiency affects T-cell receptor beta repertoire diversity and CDR3 characteristics, high-throughput TRB sequencing was used.

Read against the paper, the sample's time point label means: after hematopoietic stem cell transplant. PRAID was marked by prominent immunodeficiency together with autoinflammation. Prior to TRB sequencing, T-cell subsets (conventional T cells, CD8+ T cells, regulatory T cells, T follicular helper cells) were sorted. Overall study outcomes, separate from this receptor: Statistical significance for the trend toward lower diversity and increased clonality in PRAID patients was reached only for regulatory T cells. A trend toward lower TRB diversity and higher clonality was observed in PRAID patients across all analyzed T-cell subsets. PRAID patients showed a restricted number of unique TRB V-J gene pairings.

Library preparation used the immunoSEQ multiplex PCR assay. The study's own analysis went as follows. Shannon entropy, which takes clonal size distribution into account, was used to quantify repertoire diversity. The Gini-Simpson index (Simpson_1-D) served as the measure of how unequally clonotypes were distributed. Here the immuneACCESS table is served through TCRdb, limited to in-frame sequences with V and J called. Missing clones are a known gap in these copies; in checked studies unresolved V genes cover under half, and the rest lacks a known reason. The V and J calls and clone size come from that table; D and trimming were worked out from the DNA. The sample has some 70,000 clones on record, roughly 93% of them singletons. The leading ten clones occupy about 0.66% of the sample. Reading from cysteine to phenylalanine, the CDR3 counts 12 amino acids. Just the 36-base CDR3 DNA is kept, in frame starting at base 1. Via the germline V gene, CDR1 is KGHSH and CDR2 LQKENI. V is pared back by 3 bases and J by 5 bases, with 7 bases lying between the germline termini.

Sequenced here: CD4+ T cells from PBMCs, sampled after stem cell transplantation. The receptor's source is a human patient with POMP-related autoinflammation and immune dysregulation (PRAID). Where a transplant has occurred, the graft donor may have supplied some of the T cells. The V gene is TRBV18 and the J gene is TRBJ2-5; the D gene lacks a confident call. Read as DNA, the sequence is TGTGCCAGCTCACCTGGAAGGGAGACCCAGTACTTC. The encoded protein is CASSPGRETQYF.